A single TCR beta chain is shown here with its context. As yet, its antigen is unknown. This sample stems from a study of T cells in Graves' hyperthyroidism and ophthalmopathy. TCR beta CDR3 sequences were amplified from RNA transcripts. A set of HTBI primers served as the primers for a first-round RT-PCR of the TCR CDR3. TCRdb re-called the multiplex PCR reads through MiXCR, storing one row per CDR3 protein. The sample has a few hundred thousand distinct CDR3 sequences; about 13% are singletons. General study points: Most clonotypes that expanded in the thyroid above 0.001 also showed up in blood.

J was trimmed by 7 bases and V by 4 bases; bases with no gene match: 7. The germline CDR1 and CDR2 sequences are LNHDA and SQIVND (reference sequence). The CDR3 runs to 15 residues. The diagnoses drew upon clinical symptoms, serum thyroxine and TRAb, thyroid ultrasound and orbital computed tomography. This TCR came from a woman under 30 with Graves' hyperthyroidism. The J gene is TRBJ2-1, the V gene TRBV19, with 10 bases fitting TRBD2. Source material: blood. The CDR3 sequence: CASSRASGSINEQFF. The CDR3 DNA sequence: TGTGCCAGTAGTAGGGCTAGCGGGAGCATAAATGAGCAGTTCTTC.